Listed below are T cell receptor beta chains from one sample, sequenced in a study of OX40 agonist ivuxolimab in advanced cancers. Generated by immunoSEQ multiplex PCR, the TCRdb table keeps only in-frame clones and is missing some. The table records about 97,000 clones, roughly 90% of them present only once. Source: CD4+ or CD8+ T cells sorted from blood, taken in a trial of the OX40 agonist ivuxolimab. The receptors stem from an adult with an advanced solid tumor such as melanoma, head and neck, liver or kidney cancer. Each CDR3 is given with its conserved first and last residue. The D gene is left open where the match is weak. Some rows have no size entry. The others give once, few or many, or a class for an expanded clone.

v_gene: TRBV19
abundance: -
j_gene: TRBJ2-3
d_gene: -
CDR3aa: CASSIGTLYRPSTDTQYF
CDR3nt: TGTGCCAGTAGTATAGGGACTTTATACCGACCGAGCACAGATACGCAGTATTTT

v_gene: TRBV11-2
abundance: -
j_gene: TRBJ2-3
d_gene: TRBD2
CDR3aa: CASTSSGSPHTQYF
CDR3nt: TGTGCCAGCACATCTAGCGGGAGTCCTCATACGCAGTATTTT

v_gene: TRBV2
abundance: -
j_gene: TRBJ1-1
d_gene: -
CDR3aa: CASSARWDTEAFF
CDR3nt: TGTGCCAGCAGTGCTAGGTGGGACACTGAAGCTTTCTTT

v_gene: TRBV4-1
abundance: -
j_gene: TRBJ2-2
d_gene: TRBD2
CDR3aa: CASSPFSGRDTGELFF
CDR3nt: TGCGCCAGCAGCCCATTTAGCGGGAGGGACACCGGGGAGCTGTTTTTT

v_gene: TRBV19
abundance: -
j_gene: TRBJ2-3
d_gene: TRBD2
CDR3aa: CASSPLRAGSADSTDTQYF
CDR3nt: TGTGCCAGTAGTCCCCTGAGAGCGGGATCCGCCGATAGCACAGATACGCAGTATTTT

v_gene: TRBV6-6
abundance: -
j_gene: TRBJ2-7
d_gene: -
CDR3aa: CASSRGGSSDEQYF
CDR3nt: TGTGCCAGCAGTAGGGGGGGGAGTAGCGACGAGCAGTACTTC

v_gene: TRBV7-2
abundance: few
j_gene: TRBJ2-1
d_gene: TRBD2
CDR3aa: CASSISGLATEQFF
CDR3nt: TGTGCCAGCAGCATCTCGGGACTAGCGACCGAGCAGTTCTTC

v_gene: TRBV30
abundance: -
j_gene: TRBJ2-1
d_gene: TRBD2
CDR3aa: CAWSLAGGPGDEQFF
CDR3nt: TGTGCCTGGAGCCTAGCGGGAGGGCCTGGAGATGAGCAGTTCTTC

v_gene: TRBV5-1
abundance: -
j_gene: TRBJ1-1
d_gene: -
CDR3aa: CASSLAGRTRQAFF
CDR3nt: TGCGCCAGCAGCTTGGCCGGACGAACCCGGCAAGCTTTCTTT

v_gene: TRBV11-2
abundance: -
j_gene: TRBJ2-7
d_gene: -
CDR3aa: CASRTTSFEQYF
CDR3nt: TGTGCCAGCAGGACGACATCATTCGAGCAGTACTTC

v_gene: TRBV6-1
abundance: -
j_gene: TRBJ2-1
d_gene: TRBD2
CDR3aa: CATSERLAGFNEQFF
CDR3nt: TGTGCCACAAGTGAACGACTAGCAGGGTTCAATGAGCAGTTCTTC

v_gene: TRBV6-6
abundance: -
j_gene: TRBJ1-6
d_gene: -
CDR3aa: CASRDTDSPLHF
CDR3nt: TGTGCCAGCAGAGACACGGATTCACCCCTCCACTTT

v_gene: TRBV2
abundance: -
j_gene: TRBJ1-5
d_gene: TRBD1
CDR3aa: CASSEYWDSNNQPQHF
CDR3nt: TGTGCCAGCAGTGAATATTGGGACAGTAACAATCAGCCCCAGCATTTT

v_gene: TRBV27
abundance: -
j_gene: TRBJ2-1
d_gene: TRBD2
CDR3aa: CASSYPSGRLNEQFF
CDR3nt: TGTGCCAGCAGTTACCCTAGCGGGAGGTTAAATGAGCAGTTCTTC

v_gene: TRBV18
abundance: -
j_gene: TRBJ2-7
d_gene: TRBD2
CDR3aa: CASSPALGLAGEHEQYF
CDR3nt: TGTGCCAGCTCACCGGCCTTAGGACTAGCGGGAGAGCACGAGCAGTACTTC

v_gene: TRBV5-1
abundance: -
j_gene: TRBJ1-2
d_gene: TRBD1
CDR3aa: CASRDGTGDGYTF
CDR3nt: TGCGCCAGCAGAGACGGGACAGGGGATGGCTACACCTTC

v_gene: TRBV4-2
abundance: -
j_gene: TRBJ2-1
d_gene: TRBD2
CDR3aa: CASSQDLLAVSYNEQFF
CDR3nt: TGTGCCAGCAGCCAAGATCTCCTAGCGGTTTCCTACAATGAGCAGTTCTTC

v_gene: TRBV7-9
abundance: -
j_gene: TRBJ2-7
d_gene: -
CDR3aa: CASSRGTDTYEQYF
CDR3nt: TGTGCCAGCAGCCGGGGGACAGACACCTACGAGCAGTACTTC

v_gene: TRBV5-4
abundance: -
j_gene: TRBJ2-1
d_gene: -
CDR3aa: CASSFTGSYNEQFF
CDR3nt: TGTGCCAGCAGCTTCACGGGCTCCTACAATGAGCAGTTCTTC

v_gene: TRBV19
abundance: -
j_gene: TRBJ2-4
d_gene: -
CDR3aa: CASSSQWAKNIQYF
CDR3nt: TGTGCCAGTAGTTCCCAGTGGGCCAAAAACATTCAGTACTTC

v_gene: TRBV15
abundance: -
j_gene: TRBJ2-7
d_gene: -
CDR3aa: CATSRDPRTASYEQYF
CDR3nt: TGTGCCACCAGCAGAGACCCAAGGACAGCTTCCTACGAGCAGTACTTC

v_gene: TRBV6-1
abundance: few
j_gene: TRBJ2-7
d_gene: -
CDR3aa: CASSEAGARGEQYF
CDR3nt: TGTGCCAGCAGTGAAGCGGGAGCCCGTGGCGAGCAGTACTTC

v_gene: TRBV19
abundance: -
j_gene: TRBJ2-1
d_gene: -
CDR3aa: CASSSGRLSEPYNEQFF
CDR3nt: TGTGCCAGTAGTAGTGGACGTTTGAGTGAACCGTACAATGAGCAGTTCTTC

v_gene: TRBV5-1
abundance: -
j_gene: TRBJ2-1
d_gene: -
CDR3aa: CASSLGVPSNNEQFF
CDR3nt: TGCGCCAGCAGCTTGGGAGTGCCCTCCAACAATGAGCAGTTCTTC

v_gene: TRBV2
abundance: once
j_gene: TRBJ2-7
d_gene: TRBD1
CDR3aa: CASSGTGGYEQYF
CDR3nt: TGTGCCAGCAGTGGGACAGGGGGCTACGAGCAGTACTTC

v_gene: TRBV19
abundance: once
j_gene: TRBJ2-1
d_gene: -
CDR3aa: CASGERMNGNEQFF
CDR3nt: TGTGCCAGTGGGGAAAGGATGAACGGCAATGAGCAGTTCTTC

v_gene: TRBV18
abundance: -
j_gene: TRBJ1-5
d_gene: -
CDR3aa: CASSLTGRVSNQPQHF
CDR3nt: TGTGCCAGCTCACTAACAGGGAGAGTTAGCAATCAGCCCCAGCATTTT

v_gene: TRBV18
abundance: -
j_gene: TRBJ1-3
d_gene: -
CDR3aa: CASSPGLNPNTIYF
CDR3nt: TGTGCCAGCTCTCCGGGACTGAACCCAAACACCATATATTTT

v_gene: TRBV6-5
abundance: once
j_gene: TRBJ2-3
d_gene: -
CDR3aa: CASSPGVGRDTQYF
CDR3nt: TGTGCCAGCAGCCCCGGCGTCGGGCGTGATACGCAGTATTTT

v_gene: TRBV5-1
abundance: -
j_gene: TRBJ2-3
d_gene: -
CDR3aa: CASRTGSSTDTQYF
CDR3nt: TGCGCCAGCAGAACAGGGTCTAGCACAGATACGCAGTATTTT

v_gene: TRBV29-1
abundance: -
j_gene: TRBJ1-4
d_gene: TRBD1
CDR3aa: CSVRDRGEKLFF
CDR3nt: TGCAGCGTTAGGGACAGGGGTGAAAAACTGTTTTTT

v_gene: TRBV2
abundance: -
j_gene: TRBJ1-4
d_gene: TRBD1
CDR3aa: CASRQGAVEKLFF
CDR3nt: TGTGCCAGTCGACAGGGGGCGGTCGAAAAACTGTTTTTT

v_gene: TRBV27
abundance: -
j_gene: TRBJ2-4
d_gene: -
CDR3aa: CASRRTDLAKNIQYF
CDR3nt: TGTGCCAGCAGAAGGACGGATTTAGCCAAAAACATTCAGTACTTC

v_gene: TRBV7-9
abundance: -
j_gene: TRBJ1-2
d_gene: -
CDR3aa: CASSLLRENYGYTF
CDR3nt: TGTGCCAGCAGCTTACTACGGGAAAACTATGGCTACACCTTC

v_gene: TRBV9
abundance: -
j_gene: TRBJ2-6
d_gene: -
CDR3aa: CASSVVRGAGLSGANVLTF
CDR3nt: TGTGCCAGCAGCGTAGTTCGGGGGGCTGGTCTCTCTGGGGCCAACGTCCTGACTTTC

v_gene: TRBV29-1
abundance: -
j_gene: TRBJ1-2
d_gene: -
CDR3aa: CSVEYKGPHYGYTF
CDR3nt: TGCAGCGTTGAGTATAAAGGCCCCCACTATGGCTACACCTTC

v_gene: TRBV6-5
abundance: -
j_gene: TRBJ2-3
d_gene: TRBD2
CDR3aa: CASSYSGRGSTDTQYF
CDR3nt: TGTGCCAGCAGTTACTCAGGGCGGGGGAGCACAGATACGCAGTATTTT

v_gene: TRBV6-1
abundance: -
j_gene: TRBJ2-2
d_gene: TRBD1
CDR3aa: CASSEDRDSASNTGELFF
CDR3nt: TGTGCCAGCAGTGAAGATAGGGACAGCGCCTCGAACACCGGGGAGCTGTTTTTT

v_gene: TRBV6-1
abundance: once
j_gene: TRBJ2-3
d_gene: TRBD1
CDR3aa: CASSVWDSYTDTQYF
CDR3nt: TGTGCCAGCAGTGTCTGGGACAGCTACACAGATACGCAGTATTTT

v_gene: TRBV7-9
abundance: -
j_gene: TRBJ1-1
d_gene: -
CDR3aa: CASIEGQNTEAFF
CDR3nt: TGTGCCAGCATCGAGGGACAGAACACTGAAGCTTTCTTT

v_gene: TRBV6-6
abundance: -
j_gene: TRBJ2-2
d_gene: -
CDR3aa: CASSYGQTGELFF
CDR3nt: TGTGCCAGCAGTTACGGACAGACCGGGGAGCTGTTTTTT

v_gene: TRBV7-2
abundance: -
j_gene: TRBJ2-2
d_gene: -
CDR3aa: CASSLGVGGTGELFF
CDR3nt: TGTGCCAGCAGCTTAGGGGTAGGCGGGACCGGGGAGCTGTTTTTT

v_gene: TRBV20-1
abundance: -
j_gene: TRBJ2-7
d_gene: -
CDR3aa: CSARDQIEQYF
CDR3nt: TGCAGTGCTAGAGATCAGATCGAGCAGTACTTC

v_gene: TRBV5-4
abundance: -
j_gene: TRBJ1-1
d_gene: TRBD1
CDR3aa: CASSLFPTGGLGTEAFF
CDR3nt: TGTGCCAGCAGCTTGTTCCCGACAGGGGGCCTGGGCACTGAAGCTTTCTTT

v_gene: TRBV6-5
abundance: -
j_gene: TRBJ1-2
d_gene: -
CDR3aa: CASSYKGDYGYTF
CDR3nt: TGTGCCAGCAGTTACAAGGGGGACTATGGCTACACCTTC

v_gene: TRBV14
abundance: -
j_gene: TRBJ2-5
d_gene: -
CDR3aa: CASSQDWGSLGVETQYF
CDR3nt: TGTGCCAGCAGCCAAGATTGGGGCTCTCTAGGGGTAGAGACCCAGTACTTC

v_gene: TRBV9
abundance: -
j_gene: TRBJ1-4
d_gene: TRBD1
CDR3aa: CASSGQGAVEKLFF
CDR3nt: TGTGCCAGCAGCGGACAGGGGGCCGTTGAAAAACTGTTTTTT

v_gene: TRBV7-9
abundance: -
j_gene: TRBJ1-1
d_gene: -
CDR3aa: CASSLNTNTEAFF
CDR3nt: TGTGCCAGCAGCTTGAACACGAACACTGAAGCTTTCTTT

v_gene: TRBV5-8
abundance: -
j_gene: TRBJ2-1
d_gene: TRBD2
CDR3aa: CASSYRTSNNEQFF
CDR3nt: TGTGCCAGCAGCTACAGGACTAGTAACAATGAGCAGTTCTTC

v_gene: TRBV7-9
abundance: few
j_gene: TRBJ2-1
d_gene: TRBD2
CDR3aa: CASSLGAGRDEQFF
CDR3nt: TGTGCCAGCAGCTTAGGCGCAGGGAGGGATGAGCAGTTCTTC

v_gene: TRBV19
abundance: -
j_gene: TRBJ2-1
d_gene: -
CDR3aa: CASSIQKGSGLPFF
CDR3nt: TGTGCCAGTAGTATTCAGAAGGGCAGTGGTTTGCCGTTCTTC

v_gene: TRBV29-1
abundance: once
j_gene: TRBJ2-1
d_gene: TRBD1
CDR3aa: CSGGRQDRGSHEQFF
CDR3nt: TGCAGCGGCGGGCGGCAGGACAGGGGTTCACATGAGCAGTTCTTC

v_gene: TRBV7-9
abundance: -
j_gene: TRBJ1-3
d_gene: -
CDR3aa: CASSLKHPPGFGPGNTIYF
CDR3nt: TGTGCCAGCAGCTTAAAACACCCCCCAGGGTTCGGCCCTGGAAACACCATATATTTT

v_gene: TRBV2
abundance: few
j_gene: TRBJ1-2
d_gene: -
CDR3aa: CASGDGYTF
CDR3nt: TGTGCCAGCGGGGATGGCTACACCTTC

v_gene: TRBV4-1
abundance: few
j_gene: TRBJ1-2
d_gene: TRBD1
CDR3aa: CASSPQGGQVGLYGYTF
CDR3nt: TGCGCCAGCAGCCCTCAGGGCGGACAGGTGGGGCTCTATGGCTACACCTTC

v_gene: TRBV5-1
abundance: -
j_gene: TRBJ2-1
d_gene: TRBD2
CDR3aa: CASSRTASGGNEQFF
CDR3nt: TGCGCCAGCAGCCGCACGGCTAGCGGGGGAAATGAGCAGTTCTTC

v_gene: TRBV28
abundance: -
j_gene: TRBJ2-7
d_gene: -
CDR3aa: CASSLTQGAGRPSVF
CDR3nt: TGTGCCAGCAGTTTAACCCAGGGTGCGGGGAGACCCTCCGTCTTC

v_gene: TRBV15
abundance: -
j_gene: TRBJ2-7
d_gene: -
CDR3aa: CATSRDSEYEQYF
CDR3nt: TGTGCCACCAGCAGAGATTCAGAATACGAGCAGTACTTC